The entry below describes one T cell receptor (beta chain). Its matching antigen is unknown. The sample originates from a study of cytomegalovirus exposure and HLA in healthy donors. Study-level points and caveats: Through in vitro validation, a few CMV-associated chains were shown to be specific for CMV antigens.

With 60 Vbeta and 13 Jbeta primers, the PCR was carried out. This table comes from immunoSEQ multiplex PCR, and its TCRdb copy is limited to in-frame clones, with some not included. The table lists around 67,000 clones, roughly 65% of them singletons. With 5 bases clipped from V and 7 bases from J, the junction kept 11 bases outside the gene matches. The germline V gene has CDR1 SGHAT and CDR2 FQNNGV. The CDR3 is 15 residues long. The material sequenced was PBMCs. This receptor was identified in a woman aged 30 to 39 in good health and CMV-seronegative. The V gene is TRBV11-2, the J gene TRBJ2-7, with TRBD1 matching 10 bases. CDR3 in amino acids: CASSRLTGGLDEQYF. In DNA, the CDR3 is TGTGCCAGCAGCCGTTTGACAGGGGGCTTAGATGAGCAGTACTTC.